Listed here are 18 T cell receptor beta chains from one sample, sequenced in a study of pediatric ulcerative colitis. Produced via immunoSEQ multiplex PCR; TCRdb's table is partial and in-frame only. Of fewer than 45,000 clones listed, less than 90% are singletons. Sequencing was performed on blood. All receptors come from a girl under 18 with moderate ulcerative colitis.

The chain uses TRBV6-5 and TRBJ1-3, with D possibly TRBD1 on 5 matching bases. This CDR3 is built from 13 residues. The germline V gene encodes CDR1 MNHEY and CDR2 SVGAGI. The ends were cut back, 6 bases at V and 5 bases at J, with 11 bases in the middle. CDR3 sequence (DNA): TGTGCCAGCAGCCACGACAGAAGAAACACCATATATTTT. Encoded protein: CASSHDRRNTIYF.

The CDR3 loop reads CASSAPGQPYEQYF. The CDR3 DNA is TGTGCCAGCAGCGCTCCGGGACAGCCTTACGAGCAGTACTTC. The chain uses TRBV7-9 and TRBJ2-7, with TRBD1 identical over 7 bases. CDR3 length: 14 amino acids. V gave up 5 bases and J gave up 4 bases; unmatched junction bases: 8. CDR1 and CDR2 from the germline V gene are SEHNR and FQNEAQ (reference sequence).

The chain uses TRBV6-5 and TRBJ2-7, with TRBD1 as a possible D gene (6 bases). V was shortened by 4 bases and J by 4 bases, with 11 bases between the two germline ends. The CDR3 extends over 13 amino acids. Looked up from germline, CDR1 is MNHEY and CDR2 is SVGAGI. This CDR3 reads CASSFRGEYEQYF. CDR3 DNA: TGTGCCAGCAGTTTCAGGGGTGAATACGAGCAGTACTTC.

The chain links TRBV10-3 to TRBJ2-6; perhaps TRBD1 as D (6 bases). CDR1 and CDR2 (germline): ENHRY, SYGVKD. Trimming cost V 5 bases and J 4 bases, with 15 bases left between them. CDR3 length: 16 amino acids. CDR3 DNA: TGTGCCATCAGTTCCAACGCAGGGGCCGGGGCCAACGTCCTGACTTTC. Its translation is CAISSNAGAGANVLTF.

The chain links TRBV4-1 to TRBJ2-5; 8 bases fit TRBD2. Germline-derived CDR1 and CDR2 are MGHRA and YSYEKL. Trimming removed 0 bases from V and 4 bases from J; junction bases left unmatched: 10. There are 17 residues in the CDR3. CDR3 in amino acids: CASSQDRASGLSETQYF. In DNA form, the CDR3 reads TGCGCCAGCAGCCAAGATAGGGCTAGCGGGTTGTCAGAGACCCAGTACTTC.

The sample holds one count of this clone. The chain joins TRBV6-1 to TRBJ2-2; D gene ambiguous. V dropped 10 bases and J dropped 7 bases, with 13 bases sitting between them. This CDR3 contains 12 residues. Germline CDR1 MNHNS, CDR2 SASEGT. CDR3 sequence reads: CAISVRDGELFF. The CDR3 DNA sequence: TGTGCCATTTCGGTACGCGACGGGGAGCTGTTTTTT.

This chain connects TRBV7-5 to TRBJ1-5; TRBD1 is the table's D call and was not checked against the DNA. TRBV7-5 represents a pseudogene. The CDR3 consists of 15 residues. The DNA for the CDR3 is TGTGTCAGAAGCTTCGCAGGGGGTTTAAAACAGCCCCAGCATTTT. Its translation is CVRSFAGGLKQPQHF.

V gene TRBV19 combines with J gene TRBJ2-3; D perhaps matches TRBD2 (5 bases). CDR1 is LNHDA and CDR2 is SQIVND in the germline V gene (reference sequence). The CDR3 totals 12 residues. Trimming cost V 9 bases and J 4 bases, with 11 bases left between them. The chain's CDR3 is CASGVGPDTQYF. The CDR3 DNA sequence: TGTGCCAGCGGGGTGGGCCCAGATACGCAGTATTTT.

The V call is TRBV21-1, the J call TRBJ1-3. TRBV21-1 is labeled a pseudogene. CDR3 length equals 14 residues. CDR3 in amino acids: CALERENGRYTIYF. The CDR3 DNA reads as TGTGCCCTGGAGAGGGAGAACGGGCGGTACACCATATATTTT.

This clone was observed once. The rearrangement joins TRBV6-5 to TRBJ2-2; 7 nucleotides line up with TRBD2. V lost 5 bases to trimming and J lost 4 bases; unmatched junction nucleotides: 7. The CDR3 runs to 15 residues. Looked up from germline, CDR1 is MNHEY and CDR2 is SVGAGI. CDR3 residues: CASSVGGTLTGELFF. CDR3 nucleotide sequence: TGTGCCAGCAGTGTCGGGGGGACCCTCACCGGGGAGCTGTTTTTT.

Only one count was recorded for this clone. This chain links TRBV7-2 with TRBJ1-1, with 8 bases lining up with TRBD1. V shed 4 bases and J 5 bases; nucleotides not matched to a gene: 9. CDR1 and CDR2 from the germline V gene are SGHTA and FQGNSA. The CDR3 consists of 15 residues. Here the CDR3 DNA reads TGTGCCAGCAGCTCCTCGACAGGGGCGAGGACTGAAGCTTTCTTT. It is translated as CASSSSTGARTEAFF.

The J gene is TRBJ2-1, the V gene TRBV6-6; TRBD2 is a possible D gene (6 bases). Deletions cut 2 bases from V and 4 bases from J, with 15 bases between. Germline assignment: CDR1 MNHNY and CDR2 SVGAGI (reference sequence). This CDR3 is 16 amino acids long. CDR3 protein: CASSYSREKRYNEQFF. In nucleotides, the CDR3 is TGTGCCAGCAGTTACAGCCGGGAGAAAAGGTACAATGAGCAGTTCTTC.

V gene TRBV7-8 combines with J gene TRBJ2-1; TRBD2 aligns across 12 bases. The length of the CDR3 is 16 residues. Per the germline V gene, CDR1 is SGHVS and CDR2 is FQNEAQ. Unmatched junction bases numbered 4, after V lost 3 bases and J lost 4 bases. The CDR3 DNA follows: TGTGCCAGCAGCTTGGGCACTAGCGGGGGGTACAATGAGCAGTTCTTC. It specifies CASSLGTSGGYNEQFF. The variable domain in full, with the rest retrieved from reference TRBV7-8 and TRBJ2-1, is GAGVSQSPRYKVAKRGQDVALRCDPISGHVSLFWYQQALGQGPEFLTYFQNEAQLDKSGLPSDRFFAERPEGSVSTLKIQRTQQEDSAVYLCASSLGTSGGYNEQFFGPGTRLTVL.

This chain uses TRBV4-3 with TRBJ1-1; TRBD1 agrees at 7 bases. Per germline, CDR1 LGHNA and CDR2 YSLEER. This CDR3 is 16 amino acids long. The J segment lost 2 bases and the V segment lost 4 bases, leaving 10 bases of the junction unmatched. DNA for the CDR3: TGCGCCAGCAGCCGAGACGAAACAGGGGTAAACACTGAAGCTTTCTTT. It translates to CASSRDETGVNTEAFF.

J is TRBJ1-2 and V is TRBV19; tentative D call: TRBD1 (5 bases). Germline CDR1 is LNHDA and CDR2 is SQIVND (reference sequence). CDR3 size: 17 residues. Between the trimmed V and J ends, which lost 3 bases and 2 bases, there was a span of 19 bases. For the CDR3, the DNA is TGTGCCAGTAGTATTGTGACAGCGCAACTGTTAAACTATGGCTACACCTTC. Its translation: CASSIVTAQLLNYGYTF. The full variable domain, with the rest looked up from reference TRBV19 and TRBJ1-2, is DGGITQSPKYLFRKEGQNVTLSCEQNLNHDAMYWYRQDPGQGLRLIYYSQIVNDFQKGDIAEGYSVSREKKESFPLTVTSAQKNPTAFYLCASSIVTAQLLNYGYTFGSGTRLTVV.

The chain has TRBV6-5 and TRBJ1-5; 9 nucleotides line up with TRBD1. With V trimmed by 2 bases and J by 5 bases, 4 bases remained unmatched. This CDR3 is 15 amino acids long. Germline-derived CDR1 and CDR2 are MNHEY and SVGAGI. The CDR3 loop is CASSYTWTGDQPQHF. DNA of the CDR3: TGTGCCAGCAGTTACACCTGGACAGGGGATCAGCCCCAGCATTTT.

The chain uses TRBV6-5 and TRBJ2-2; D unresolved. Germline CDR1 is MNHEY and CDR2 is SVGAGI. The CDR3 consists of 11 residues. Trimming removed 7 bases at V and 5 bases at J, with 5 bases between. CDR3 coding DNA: TGTGCCAGCAAAAGGACCGGGGAGCTGTTTTTT. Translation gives CASKRTGELFF.

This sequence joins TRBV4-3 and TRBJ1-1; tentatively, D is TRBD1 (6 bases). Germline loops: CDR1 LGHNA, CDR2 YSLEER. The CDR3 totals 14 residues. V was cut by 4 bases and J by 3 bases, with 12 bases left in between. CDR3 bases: TGCGCCAGCAGCCCCCGGACAGAATACACTGAAGCTTTCTTT. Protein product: CASSPRTEYTEAFF.